This TCR beta chain was retrieved from a study of regulatory T cells in long-lasting Graves disease. CDR1 SGHTA and CDR2 FQGNSA come from the germline V gene. The CDR3 covers 14 residues. Deletions cut 6 bases from V and 11 bases from J, with 20 bases between. Documented time point: newly diagnosed GD, antithyroid drugs for less than 3 months. TCR sequences were obtained from RNA taken from PBMCs. Arm-PCR of CDR3 regions with iRepertoire HTBI primers generated TCR beta libraries. TCRdb used MiXCR to reprocess the multiplex PCR reads, holding one entry per CDR3 protein. The table includes 350,000 to 400,000 distinct CDR3 sequences, roughly 15% detected once. These data also formed part of another study, on T cells in Graves' hyperthyroidism and ophthalmopathy.

V gene TRBV7-2 combines with J gene TRBJ2-1; perhaps TRBD2 as D (5 bases). The sample was peripheral blood mononuclear cells (PBMCs), taken at new diagnosis, from a patient treated with antithyroid drugs. This receptor was taken from a woman under 30 with Graves disease. This chain's CDR3 is CASSRGSGSYKQFF. CDR3 in DNA: TGTGCCAGCAGTCGGGGATCAGGTAGCTATAAGCAGTTCTTC.